This is a list of T cell receptor beta chains from one sample in a study of T-cell reconstitution after alpha-beta-depleted transplantation in children. TCRdb called the PCR reads again in MiXCR, with one record for every CDR3 protein. Of about 78,000 distinct CDR3 sequences in the sample, about 14% are singletons; the top ten hold 25% to 35%. The material sequenced was PBMCs, mostly from graft donor cells, taken 180 days after TCRalphabeta/CD19-depleted stem cell transplant. Receptors originate from a male patient between 2 and 10 years old who had a stem cell transplant for acute lymphoblastic leukemia, so the T cells may come from the graft donor. Each CDR3 is given with its conserved first and last residue. A D gene is named only where the DNA matches it firmly. Clone size, where shown, is once, few, many, or a class for clones that have expanded.

TGCAGTGCTAGAGATCTGGCAGGGAGAGAGACCCAGTACTTC CSARDLAGRETQYF TRBV20-1 few TRBJ2-5 .
TGTGCCAGCAGTTACGACCGGGAGCTGTTTTTT CASSYDRELFF TRBV6-5 . TRBJ2-2 .
TGCAGCGTTGAAGCAGGTCGGGAGCTGTTTTTT CSVEAGRELFF TRBV29-1 few TRBJ2-2 .
TGCAGTGCTCAGATCAAGGGCTACGAGCAGTACTTC CSAQIKGYEQYF TRBV20-1 few TRBJ2-7 .
TGTGCCAGCAGCAAAGAGGAACGGCTAGCGGACAATGAGCAGTTCTTC CASSKEERLADNEQFF TRBV21-1 . TRBJ2-1 .
TGTGCCAGCAGCTTAAGAGTTGGGGAAGGGTGGCAAGAGACCCAGTACTTC CASSLRVGEGWQETQYF TRBV7-9 few TRBJ2-5 .
TGTGCCAGCAGCACCGGACAGTATAGCAATCAGCCCCAGCATTTT CASSTGQYSNQPQHF TRBV7-9 . TRBJ1-5 .
TGCAGTGCTAGAGTCTGGACCTACTACAATGAGCAGTTCTTC CSARVWTYYNEQFF TRBV20-1 . TRBJ2-1 .
TGCAGTGAACGGGGAGACACTGAAGCTTTCTTT CSERGDTEAFF TRBV20-1 many TRBJ1-1 .
TGTGCCAGCAGCGCCCGACTAGCGGGTTACAATGAGCAGTTCTTC CASSARLAGYNEQFF TRBV11-2 few TRBJ2-1 TRBD2
TGTGCCAGCAGTTTCCCCCTTGTATCGGACAGGGTCTACAATGAGCAGTTCTTC CASSFPLVSDRVYNEQFF TRBV28 . TRBJ2-1 TRBD1
TGTGCCACCGGATGGTTCGGGGCCAACAATGAGCAGTTCTTC CATGWFGANNEQFF TRBV24-1 few TRBJ2-1 .
TGTGCCAGCAGCCGAGACAGTGGCTACACCTTC CASSRDSGYTF TRBV5-6 . TRBJ1-2 .
TGCGCCAGCAGCCCGACTAGCGGGAGAATTGACAATGAGCAGTTCTTC CASSPTSGRIDNEQFF TRBV5-1 few TRBJ2-1 TRBD2
TGTGCCAGCAGCTCAATGGGGCGGGGTAATGAAAAACTGTTTTTT CASSSMGRGNEKLFF TRBV11-2 . TRBJ1-4 .
TGTGCCAGCGCGAGAAAGCCGACAGGTCGCAAGTACAATGAGCAGTTCTTC CASARKPTGRKYNEQFF TRBV28 few TRBJ2-1 .
TGCAGTGCTAGTCCCGGAATGTCCTATAATTCACCCCTCCACTTT CSASPGMSYNSPLHF TRBV20-1 . TRBJ1-6 .